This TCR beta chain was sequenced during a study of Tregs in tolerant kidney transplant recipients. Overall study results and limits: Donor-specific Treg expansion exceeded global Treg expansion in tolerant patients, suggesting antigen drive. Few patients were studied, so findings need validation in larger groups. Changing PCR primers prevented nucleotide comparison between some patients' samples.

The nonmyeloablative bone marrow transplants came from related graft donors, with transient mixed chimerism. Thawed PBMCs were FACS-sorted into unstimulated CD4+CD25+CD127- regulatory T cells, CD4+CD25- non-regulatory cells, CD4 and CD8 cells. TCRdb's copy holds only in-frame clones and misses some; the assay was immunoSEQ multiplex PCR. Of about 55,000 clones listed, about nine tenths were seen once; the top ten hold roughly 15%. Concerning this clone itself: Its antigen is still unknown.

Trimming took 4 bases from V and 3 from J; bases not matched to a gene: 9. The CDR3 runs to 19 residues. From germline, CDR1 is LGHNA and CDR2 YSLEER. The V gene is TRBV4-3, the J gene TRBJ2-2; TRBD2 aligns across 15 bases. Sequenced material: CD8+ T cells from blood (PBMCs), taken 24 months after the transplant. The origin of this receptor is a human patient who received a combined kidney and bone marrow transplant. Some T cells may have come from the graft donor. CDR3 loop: CASSLNPGLAGGDTGELFF. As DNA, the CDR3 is TGCGCCAGCAGCCTGAACCCGGGACTAGCGGGGGGTGACACCGGGGAGCTGTTTTTT.